This TCR beta chain was documented in a study of T cell repertoires in cytomegalovirus infection. About the study: Carrying CMV and the relevant HLA type showed in public TCR beta signatures.

Only a few counts were recorded for this clonotype. Its antigen is unknown. From the reads, TCRdb called clonotypes with MiXCR, one entry per CDR3 protein. The profile shows a few hundred thousand distinct CDR3 sequences, around two fifths of them singletons. This clonotype originated in a human donor in good health (CMV status not recorded). Some clones in this sample may be carry-over from other donors' samples. Specimen: cultured PBMCs, collected from culture after CMV antigen stimulation.

CDR3 coding DNA: TGTGCCAGTAGACCCGGGACTAGAACGTACAATGAGCAGTTCTTC. It translates to CASRPGTRTYNEQFF. This chain links TRBV19 with TRBJ2-1; 8 bases are shared with TRBD2. With V trimmed by 6 bases and J by 4 bases, 8 bases remained unmatched. The CDR3 sequence is 15 residues long. Germline-derived CDR1 and CDR2 are LNHDA and SQIVND (reference sequence).